The rows below give T cell receptor beta chains drawn from one sample of a study of beta chain features in type 1 diabetes. This table comes from immunoSEQ multiplex PCR, and its TCRdb copy is limited to in-frame clones, with some not included. The profile covers a few hundred thousand clones, with less than 15% appearing a single time and around 0.02% taken by the ten largest. Sequenced input: naive CD4+ T cells from blood. These receptors were taken from a woman aged 18 to 35 in good health. Each CDR3 is given with its conserved first and last residue. The order of the fields is J gene, CDR3 length, D gene, V gene, clone size, CDR3 DNA, CDR3 protein. D genes are given only for firm matches. Clone sizes are given selectively: once, few, many, or a class where the clone is expanded.

J gene: TRBJ1-2
CDR3 length: 11
D gene: -
V gene: TRBV20-1
clone size: few
CDR3 DNA: TGCAGTGCCAGGCGAACTTATGGCTACACCTTC
CDR3 protein: CSARRTYGYTF

J gene: TRBJ1-1
CDR3 length: 16
D gene: -
V gene: TRBV18
clone size: few
CDR3 DNA: TGTGCCAGCTCACCACCCTCTCTTTACGGGAACACTGAAGCTTTCTTT
CDR3 protein: CASSPPSLYGNTEAFF

J gene: TRBJ2-7
CDR3 length: 17
D gene: TRBD2
V gene: TRBV11-2
clone size: once
CDR3 DNA: TGTGCCAGCAGCTTAGTACCAGGACTAGCGGGCGGGTACGAGCAGTACTTC
CDR3 protein: CASSLVPGLAGGYEQYF

J gene: TRBJ2-3
CDR3 length: 15
D gene: -
V gene: TRBV6-5
clone size: -
CDR3 DNA: TGTGCCAGCAGTTATTGGAGCGGTCACATAGATACGCAGTATTTT
CDR3 protein: CASSYWSGHIDTQYF

J gene: TRBJ1-2
CDR3 length: 12
D gene: -
V gene: TRBV9
clone size: few
CDR3 DNA: TGTGCCAGCAGCGTAGGGGGGGATGGCTACACCTTC
CDR3 protein: CASSVGGDGYTF

J gene: TRBJ2-1
CDR3 length: 13
D gene: TRBD1
V gene: TRBV28
clone size: -
CDR3 DNA: TGTGCCAGCAGTCCGGACAGGGTTTATGATGAGTTCTTC
CDR3 protein: CASSPDRVYDEFF

J gene: TRBJ2-5
CDR3 length: 14
D gene: TRBD1
V gene: TRBV18
clone size: -
CDR3 DNA: TGTGCCAGCTCACCTGGACAGGGGGCCGGGACCCAGTACTTC
CDR3 protein: CASSPGQGAGTQYF

J gene: TRBJ1-4
CDR3 length: 14
D gene: TRBD1
V gene: TRBV2
clone size: once
CDR3 DNA: TGTGCCAGCAAGTCGACAGGGGTAGGGGAAAAACTGTTTTTT
CDR3 protein: CASKSTGVGEKLFF

J gene: TRBJ1-4
CDR3 length: 13
D gene: -
V gene: TRBV7-2
clone size: few
CDR3 DNA: TGTGCCAGCAGCTTACTCAGGGCGGAAAAACTGTTTTTT
CDR3 protein: CASSLLRAEKLFF

J gene: TRBJ2-1
CDR3 length: 13
D gene: TRBD2
V gene: TRBV18
clone size: -
CDR3 DNA: TGTGCCAGCTCAGGACTAGATCTGAGTGAGCAGTTCTTC
CDR3 protein: CASSGLDLSEQFF

J gene: TRBJ1-1
CDR3 length: 15
D gene: TRBD1
V gene: TRBV5-1
clone size: few
CDR3 DNA: TGCGCCAGCAGCCTATCCTCAACAGGGGGCACTGAAGCTTTCTTT
CDR3 protein: CASSLSSTGGTEAFF

J gene: TRBJ2-1
CDR3 length: 13
D gene: -
V gene: TRBV5-4
clone size: few
CDR3 DNA: TGTGCCAGCAGCTCCCCGGTCCACAATGAGCAGTTCTTC
CDR3 protein: CASSSPVHNEQFF

J gene: TRBJ2-3
CDR3 length: 14
D gene: TRBD2
V gene: TRBV10-3
clone size: -
CDR3 DNA: TGTGCCATCAGTCATAGCGGGAGCACAGATACGCAGTATTTT
CDR3 protein: CAISHSGSTDTQYF

J gene: TRBJ2-7
CDR3 length: 14
D gene: TRBD2
V gene: TRBV5-6
clone size: -
CDR3 DNA: TGTGCCAGCAGCTTGCCGGGAGGGCCGGGCGAGCAGTACTTC
CDR3 protein: CASSLPGGPGEQYF

J gene: TRBJ2-7
CDR3 length: 15
D gene: -
V gene: TRBV30
clone size: few
CDR3 DNA: TGTGCCTGGAGTCCTCTAGCGCGCCAAAATATGGAGCAGTACTTC
CDR3 protein: CAWSPLARQNMEQYF

J gene: TRBJ1-4
CDR3 length: 17
D gene: TRBD1
V gene: TRBV28
clone size: few
CDR3 DNA: TGTGCCAGCATCCCGGGACAGGGGTTAGCAACTAATGAAAAACTGTTTTTT
CDR3 protein: CASIPGQGLATNEKLFF

J gene: TRBJ2-7
CDR3 length: 15
D gene: TRBD1
V gene: TRBV11-2
clone size: few
CDR3 DNA: TGTGCCAGCAGCCGTAATCGGGACAGCTCCTACGAGCAGTACTTC
CDR3 protein: CASSRNRDSSYEQYF

J gene: TRBJ2-3
CDR3 length: 14
D gene: TRBD2
V gene: TRBV29-1
clone size: -
CDR3 DNA: TGCAGCGTCACTAGCGGGAGGGGCACAGATACGCAGTATTTT
CDR3 protein: CSVTSGRGTDTQYF

J gene: TRBJ1-3
CDR3 length: 16
D gene: -
V gene: TRBV18
clone size: -
CDR3 DNA: TGTGCCAGCTCACCAGCCCAGGGCATCTCTGGAAACACCATATATTTT
CDR3 protein: CASSPAQGISGNTIYF

J gene: TRBJ2-7
CDR3 length: 13
D gene: -
V gene: TRBV28
clone size: few
CDR3 DNA: TGTGCCAGCTGCGGGGACAGCTCCTACGAGCAGTACTTC
CDR3 protein: CASCGDSSYEQYF

J gene: TRBJ1-1
CDR3 length: 13
D gene: -
V gene: TRBV7-9
clone size: -
CDR3 DNA: TGTGCCAGCAGCTTCGGGGGGGGGTCTGAAGCTTTCTTT
CDR3 protein: CASSFGGGSEAFF

J gene: TRBJ2-7
CDR3 length: 13
D gene: TRBD2
V gene: TRBV7-3
clone size: few
CDR3 DNA: TGTGCCAGCAGCGCGGACGGGAGGAACGAGCAGTACTTC
CDR3 protein: CASSADGRNEQYF

J gene: TRBJ2-7
CDR3 length: 18
D gene: TRBD2
V gene: TRBV7-2
clone size: -
CDR3 DNA: TGTGCCAGCAGCTTAAGCCCAACTAGCGGGGCGAGCTCCTACGAGCAGTACTTC
CDR3 protein: CASSLSPTSGASSYEQYF

J gene: TRBJ2-2
CDR3 length: 15
D gene: TRBD1
V gene: TRBV7-2
clone size: -
CDR3 DNA: TGTGCCAGCAGCTGGACAGGGGAAAAGACCGGGGAGCTGTTTTTT
CDR3 protein: CASSWTGEKTGELFF

J gene: TRBJ1-4
CDR3 length: 15
D gene: TRBD1
V gene: TRBV7-9
clone size: few
CDR3 DNA: TGTGCCAGCAGCGAAGTCCGGGACAGGACGTCGAAACTGTTTTTT
CDR3 protein: CASSEVRDRTSKLFF

J gene: TRBJ2-6
CDR3 length: 15
D gene: -
V gene: TRBV7-8
clone size: few
CDR3 DNA: TGTGCCAGCAGCTCACAGGGCGCTGGGGCCAACGTCCTGACTTTC
CDR3 protein: CASSSQGAGANVLTF

J gene: TRBJ1-1
CDR3 length: 16
D gene: -
V gene: TRBV7-9
clone size: few
CDR3 DNA: TGTGCCAGCAGCTTACTCGTAGGGGTAATGAACACTGAAGCTTTCTTT
CDR3 protein: CASSLLVGVMNTEAFF

J gene: TRBJ2-7
CDR3 length: 14
D gene: -
V gene: TRBV7-2
clone size: -
CDR3 DNA: TGTGCCAGCAGCTTATTTGGGGGGACCTACGAGCAGTACTTC
CDR3 protein: CASSLFGGTYEQYF

J gene: TRBJ2-7
CDR3 length: 15
D gene: -
V gene: TRBV28
clone size: -
CDR3 DNA: TGTGCCAGCAGTTTTATGGGGAGGAGGACCTACGAGCAGTACTTC
CDR3 protein: CASSFMGRRTYEQYF

J gene: TRBJ2-1
CDR3 length: 17
D gene: TRBD2
V gene: TRBV6-1
clone size: -
CDR3 DNA: TGTGCCAGCAGTGCGACTCCCGGGACTAGCATTGAGGATGAGCAGTTCTTC
CDR3 protein: CASSATPGTSIEDEQFF

J gene: TRBJ1-2
CDR3 length: 15
D gene: -
V gene: TRBV9
clone size: few
CDR3 DNA: TGTGCCAGCAGCGTAGGAGGGAGGGTACTCTATGGCTACACCTTC
CDR3 protein: CASSVGGRVLYGYTF

J gene: TRBJ1-2
CDR3 length: 9
D gene: -
V gene: TRBV20-1
clone size: -
CDR3 DNA: TGCAGTGCGCGTTATGGCTACACCTTC
CDR3 protein: CSARYGYTF

J gene: TRBJ2-3
CDR3 length: 15
D gene: -
V gene: TRBV28
clone size: few
CDR3 DNA: TGTGCCATTCCCGGCGGGACGGGGGACACAGATACGCAGTATTTT
CDR3 protein: CAIPGGTGDTDTQYF

J gene: TRBJ2-7
CDR3 length: 15
D gene: TRBD2
V gene: TRBV15
clone size: -
CDR3 DNA: TGTGCCACCAGCAGAGATCCTAGCGGGAGTAACGAGCAGTACTTC
CDR3 protein: CATSRDPSGSNEQYF

J gene: TRBJ2-7
CDR3 length: 12
D gene: -
V gene: TRBV7-9
clone size: few
CDR3 DNA: TGTGCCAGCAGCACAGACTCCTACGAGCAGTACTTC
CDR3 protein: CASSTDSYEQYF

J gene: TRBJ1-2
CDR3 length: 13
D gene: -
V gene: TRBV18
clone size: few
CDR3 DNA: TGTGCCAGCTCCTCTACTAGGGACTATGGCTACACCTTC
CDR3 protein: CASSSTRDYGYTF

J gene: TRBJ2-2
CDR3 length: 18
D gene: TRBD2
V gene: TRBV4-1
clone size: -
CDR3 DNA: TGCGCCAGCAGCCAAGAAGGGCTAGCGGGAGTTAGCACCGGGGAGCTGTTTTTT
CDR3 protein: CASSQEGLAGVSTGELFF

J gene: TRBJ2-2
CDR3 length: 17
D gene: -
V gene: TRBV14
clone size: few
CDR3 DNA: TGTGCCAGCAGCCAAGATCATCCAGGGCCGAACACCGGGGAGCTGTTTTTT
CDR3 protein: CASSQDHPGPNTGELFF

J gene: TRBJ2-3
CDR3 length: 14
D gene: TRBD1
V gene: TRBV6-6
clone size: -
CDR3 DNA: TGTGCCAGCAGTGACACAGGGGGCGCGGATACGCAGTATTTT
CDR3 protein: CASSDTGGADTQYF

J gene: TRBJ2-3
CDR3 length: 15
D gene: -
V gene: TRBV4-3
clone size: few
CDR3 DNA: TGCGCCAGCAGCTGTCCTAGGTCTAGCACAGATACGCAGTATTTT
CDR3 protein: CASSCPRSSTDTQYF

J gene: TRBJ1-1
CDR3 length: 15
D gene: -
V gene: TRBV25-1
clone size: few
CDR3 DNA: TGTGCCAGCAGTTCCCCAGGGGCGCCGAACACTGAAGCTTTCTTT
CDR3 protein: CASSSPGAPNTEAFF

J gene: TRBJ1-2
CDR3 length: 15
D gene: -
V gene: TRBV6-5
clone size: few
CDR3 DNA: TGTGCCAGCAGTTACGTTACAGGATCGAACTATGGCTACACCTTC
CDR3 protein: CASSYVTGSNYGYTF

J gene: TRBJ2-2
CDR3 length: 14
D gene: -
V gene: TRBV29-1
clone size: -
CDR3 DNA: TGCAGCGTTCAGCAGGGGGGGAACACCGGGGAGCTGTTTTTT
CDR3 protein: CSVQQGGNTGELFF

J gene: TRBJ2-1
CDR3 length: 16
D gene: TRBD2
V gene: TRBV4-1
clone size: -
CDR3 DNA: TGCGCCAGCAGCCATCAAAGGACTAGCGGGTACAATGAGCAGTTCTTC
CDR3 protein: CASSHQRTSGYNEQFF

J gene: TRBJ1-1
CDR3 length: 13
D gene: -
V gene: TRBV5-1
clone size: few
CDR3 DNA: TGCGCCAGCAGCTTAGAGATGAACACTGAAGCTTTCTTT
CDR3 protein: CASSLEMNTEAFF

J gene: TRBJ1-2
CDR3 length: 15
D gene: TRBD1
V gene: TRBV6-5
clone size: few
CDR3 DNA: TGTGCCAGCAGTCCGGGACAGGGACTTAACTATGGCTACACCTTC
CDR3 protein: CASSPGQGLNYGYTF

J gene: TRBJ1-2
CDR3 length: 15
D gene: -
V gene: TRBV19
clone size: -
CDR3 DNA: TGTGCCAGTAGTGCAGACCGGGATCCAGGCTATGGCTACACCTTC
CDR3 protein: CASSADRDPGYGYTF

J gene: TRBJ2-7
CDR3 length: 14
D gene: -
V gene: TRBV18
clone size: -
CDR3 DNA: TGTGCCAGCTCACCACCTACAAGCTCCTACGAGCAGTACTTC
CDR3 protein: CASSPPTSSYEQYF